This TCR beta chain was sequenced in a study of shared clonotypes between healthy human individuals. Looking at the study overall: Per donor, CD8 memory used one plate, CD8 naive used two, CD4 memory used three and CD4 naive used three.

Profiled with immunoSEQ multiplex PCR; TCRdb holds only in-frame clones, not every one. Among hundreds of thousands of clones listed, more than 75% were seen once. The CDR3 runs to 16 residues. Germline-derived CDR1 and CDR2 are MNHEY and SMNVEV (reference sequence). The trim removed 5 bases at V and 1 base at J, leaving 7 bases unmatched. The source material was memory CD8+ T cells sorted from blood. Specified subset: CD45RO+ cells pooled with CCR7-negative TemRA cells. The sequence was obtained from a man aged 18 to 29 in good health. The V call is TRBV27, the J call TRBJ2-5, with 10 bases lining up with TRBD2. CDR3 nucleotides: TGTGCCAGCAGTCCCCCCAGCGGGGGGGCCCAAGAGACCCAGTACTTC. It translates to CASSPPSGGAQETQYF.